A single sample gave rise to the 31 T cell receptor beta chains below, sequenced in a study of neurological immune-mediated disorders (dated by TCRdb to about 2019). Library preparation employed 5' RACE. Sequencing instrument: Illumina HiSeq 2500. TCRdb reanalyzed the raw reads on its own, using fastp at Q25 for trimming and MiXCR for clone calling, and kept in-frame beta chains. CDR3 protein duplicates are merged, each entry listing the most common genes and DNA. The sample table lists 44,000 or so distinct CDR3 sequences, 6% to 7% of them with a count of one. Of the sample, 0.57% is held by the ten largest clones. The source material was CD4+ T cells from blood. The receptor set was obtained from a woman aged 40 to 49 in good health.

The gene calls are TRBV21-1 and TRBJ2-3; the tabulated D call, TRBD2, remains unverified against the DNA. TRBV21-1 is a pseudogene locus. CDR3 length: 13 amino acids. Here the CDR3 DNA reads TGTGCCCCGCCCGAGCGGGAGGGAGATACGCAGTATTTT. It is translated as CAPPEREGDTQYF.

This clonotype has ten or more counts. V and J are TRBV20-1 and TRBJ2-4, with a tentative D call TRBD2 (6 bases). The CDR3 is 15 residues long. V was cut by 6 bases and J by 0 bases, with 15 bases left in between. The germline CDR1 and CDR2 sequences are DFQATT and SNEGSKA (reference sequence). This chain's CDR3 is CSAPEGNLAKNIQYF. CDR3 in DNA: TGCAGTGCCCCGGAGGGGAATCTAGCCAAAAACATTCAGTACTTC.

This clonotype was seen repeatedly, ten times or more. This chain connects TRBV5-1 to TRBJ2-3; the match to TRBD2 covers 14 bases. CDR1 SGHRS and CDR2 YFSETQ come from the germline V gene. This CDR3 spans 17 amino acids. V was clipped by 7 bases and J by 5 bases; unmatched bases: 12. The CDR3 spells CASGRIGTSGSGDTQYF. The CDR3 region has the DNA TGCGCCAGCGGAAGGATTGGGACTAGCGGGAGTGGAGATACGCAGTATTTT.

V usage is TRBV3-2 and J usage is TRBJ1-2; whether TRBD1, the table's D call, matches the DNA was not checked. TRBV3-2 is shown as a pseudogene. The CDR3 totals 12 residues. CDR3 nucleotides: TGTTCCAGCAGCCCCAGGGCCTATGGCTACACCTTC. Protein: CSSSPRAYGYTF.

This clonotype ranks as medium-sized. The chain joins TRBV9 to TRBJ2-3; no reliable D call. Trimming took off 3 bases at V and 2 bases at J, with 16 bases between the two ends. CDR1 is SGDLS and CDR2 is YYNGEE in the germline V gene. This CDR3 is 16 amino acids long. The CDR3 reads CASSDDDGQHTDTQYF. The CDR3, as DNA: TGTGCCAGCAGCGACGACGACGGGCAACACACAGATACGCAGTATTTT.

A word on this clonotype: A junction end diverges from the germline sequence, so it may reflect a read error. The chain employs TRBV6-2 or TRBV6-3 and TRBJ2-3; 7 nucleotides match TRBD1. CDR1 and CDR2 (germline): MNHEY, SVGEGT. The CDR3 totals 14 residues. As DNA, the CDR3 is TGTGCCAGCAGTTACTGGGACAGCTCAGATACGCATTATTTT. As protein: CASSYWDSSDTHYF.

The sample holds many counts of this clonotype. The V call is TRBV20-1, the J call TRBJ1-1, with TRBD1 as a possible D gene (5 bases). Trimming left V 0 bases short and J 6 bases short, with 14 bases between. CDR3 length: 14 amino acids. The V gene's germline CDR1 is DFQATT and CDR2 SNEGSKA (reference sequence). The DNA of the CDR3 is TGCAGTGCTAGAGAGATCGGCCCGGGGCCTGAAGCTTTCTTT. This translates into CSAREIGPGPEAFF.

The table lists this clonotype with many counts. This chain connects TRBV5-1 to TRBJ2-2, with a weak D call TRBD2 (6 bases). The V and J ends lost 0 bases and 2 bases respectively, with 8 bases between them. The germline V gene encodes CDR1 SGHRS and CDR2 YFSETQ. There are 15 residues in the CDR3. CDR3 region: CASSLVGGNTGELFF. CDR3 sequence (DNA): TGCGCCAGCAGCTTGGTGGGGGGTAACACCGGGGAGCTGTTTTTT.

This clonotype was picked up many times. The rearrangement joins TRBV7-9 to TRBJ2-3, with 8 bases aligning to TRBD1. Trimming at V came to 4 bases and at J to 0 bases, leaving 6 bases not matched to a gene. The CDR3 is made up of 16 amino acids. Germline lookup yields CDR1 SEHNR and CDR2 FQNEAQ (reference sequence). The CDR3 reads CASSSMWTGSTDTQYF. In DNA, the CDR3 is TGTGCCAGCAGCTCCATGTGGACAGGGAGCACAGATACGCAGTATTTT.

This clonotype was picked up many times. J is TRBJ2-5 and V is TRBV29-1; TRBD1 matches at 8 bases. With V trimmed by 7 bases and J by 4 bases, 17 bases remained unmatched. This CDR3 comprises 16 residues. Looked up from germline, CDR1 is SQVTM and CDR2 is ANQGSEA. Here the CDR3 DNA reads TGCAGCGCTAGCAGGGGGCGCGGCAATGGGGGAGAGACCCAGTACTTC. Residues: CSASRGRGNGGETQYF.

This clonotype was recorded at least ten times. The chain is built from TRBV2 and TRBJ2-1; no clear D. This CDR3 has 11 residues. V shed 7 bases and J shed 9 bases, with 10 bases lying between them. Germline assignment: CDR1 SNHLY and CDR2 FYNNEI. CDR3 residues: CASTLLREQFF. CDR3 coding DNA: TGTGCCAGCACGCTCCTTCGTGAGCAGTTCTTC.

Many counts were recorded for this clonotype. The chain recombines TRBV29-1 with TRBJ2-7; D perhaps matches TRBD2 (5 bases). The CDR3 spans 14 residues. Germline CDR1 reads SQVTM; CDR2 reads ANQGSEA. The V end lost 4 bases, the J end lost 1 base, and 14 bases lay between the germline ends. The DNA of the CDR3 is TGCAGCGTTGCGGAGGCTGCCACTTCCTACGAGCAGTACTTC. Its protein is CSVAEAATSYEQYF.

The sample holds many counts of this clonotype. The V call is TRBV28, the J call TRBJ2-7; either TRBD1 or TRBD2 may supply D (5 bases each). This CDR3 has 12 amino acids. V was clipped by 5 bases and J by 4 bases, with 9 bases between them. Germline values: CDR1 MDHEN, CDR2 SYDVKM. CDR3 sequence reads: CASSGGLYEQYF. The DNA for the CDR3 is TGTGCCAGCAGTGGGGGTCTTTACGAGCAGTACTTC.

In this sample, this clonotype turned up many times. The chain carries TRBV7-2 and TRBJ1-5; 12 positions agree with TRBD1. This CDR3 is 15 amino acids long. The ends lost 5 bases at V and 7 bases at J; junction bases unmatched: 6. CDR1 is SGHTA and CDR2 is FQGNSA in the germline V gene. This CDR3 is CASSAGQGAWQPQHF. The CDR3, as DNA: TGTGCCAGCAGCGCGGGACAGGGGGCGTGGCAGCCCCAGCATTTT.

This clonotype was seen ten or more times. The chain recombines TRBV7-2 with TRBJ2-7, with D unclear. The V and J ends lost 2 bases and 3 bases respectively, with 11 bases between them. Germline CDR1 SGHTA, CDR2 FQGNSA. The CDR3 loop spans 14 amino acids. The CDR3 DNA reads TGTGCCAGCAGCTTACACGCGGCAGACTACGAGCAGTACTTC. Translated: CASSLHAADYEQYF.

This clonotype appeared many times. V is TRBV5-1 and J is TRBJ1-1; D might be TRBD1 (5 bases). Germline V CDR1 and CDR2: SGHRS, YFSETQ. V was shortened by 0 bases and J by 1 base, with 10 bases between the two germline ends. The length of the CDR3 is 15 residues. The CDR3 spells CASSLALGQNTEAFF. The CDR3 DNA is TGCGCCAGCAGCTTGGCCCTTGGACAGAACACTGAAGCTTTCTTT.

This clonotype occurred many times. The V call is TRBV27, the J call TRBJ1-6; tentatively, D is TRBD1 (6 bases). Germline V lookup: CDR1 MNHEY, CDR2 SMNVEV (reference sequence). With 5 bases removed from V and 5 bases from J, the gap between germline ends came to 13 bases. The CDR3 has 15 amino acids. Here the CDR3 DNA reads TGTGCCAGCAGTAGCCGACAGGTCGATAATTCACCCCTCCACTTT. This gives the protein CASSSRQVDNSPLHF.

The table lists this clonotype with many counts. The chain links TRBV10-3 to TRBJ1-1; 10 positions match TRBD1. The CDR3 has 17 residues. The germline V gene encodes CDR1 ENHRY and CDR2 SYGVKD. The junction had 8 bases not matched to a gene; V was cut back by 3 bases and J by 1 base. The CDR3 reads CAISEVGQGTGNTEAFF. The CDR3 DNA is TGTGCCATCAGTGAAGTGGGACAGGGGACGGGGAACACTGAAGCTTTCTTT.

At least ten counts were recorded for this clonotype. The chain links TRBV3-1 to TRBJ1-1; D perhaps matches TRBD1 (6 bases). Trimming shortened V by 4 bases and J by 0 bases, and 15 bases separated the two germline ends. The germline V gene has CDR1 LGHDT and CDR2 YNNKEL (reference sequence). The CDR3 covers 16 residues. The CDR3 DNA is TGTGCCAGCAGCCCGTTCTTGGACAGTTTGAACACTGAAGCTTTCTTT. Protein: CASSPFLDSLNTEAFF.

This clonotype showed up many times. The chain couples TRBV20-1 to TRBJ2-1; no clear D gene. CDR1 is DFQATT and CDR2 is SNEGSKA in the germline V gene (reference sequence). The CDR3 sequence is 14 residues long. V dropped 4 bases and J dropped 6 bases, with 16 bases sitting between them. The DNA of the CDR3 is TGCAGTGCTACCGCGGTTCGGAGCTCCAATGAGCAGTTCTTC. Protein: CSATAVRSSNEQFF.

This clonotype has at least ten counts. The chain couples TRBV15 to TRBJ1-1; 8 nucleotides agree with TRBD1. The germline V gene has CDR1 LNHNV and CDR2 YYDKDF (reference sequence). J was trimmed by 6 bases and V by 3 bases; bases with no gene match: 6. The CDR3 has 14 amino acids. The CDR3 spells CATSRTTGGSEAFF. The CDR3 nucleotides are TGTGCCACCAGCAGGACTACAGGGGGGTCTGAAGCTTTCTTT.

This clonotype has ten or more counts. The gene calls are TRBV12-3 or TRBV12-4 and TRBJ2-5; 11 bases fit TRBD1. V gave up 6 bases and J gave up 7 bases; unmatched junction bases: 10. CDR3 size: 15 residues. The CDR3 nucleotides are TGTGCCAGCAGCCCGGGACAGGGGGTGGTAGGGACCCAGTACTTC. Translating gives CASSPGQGVVGTQYF.

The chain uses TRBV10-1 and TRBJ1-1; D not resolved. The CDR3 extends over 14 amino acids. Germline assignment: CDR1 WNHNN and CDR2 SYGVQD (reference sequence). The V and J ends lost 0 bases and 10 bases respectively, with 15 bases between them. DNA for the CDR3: TGCGCCAGCAGTGAGTCTGGTCAAGGGATGGGAGCTTTCTTT. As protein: CASSESGQGMGAFF.

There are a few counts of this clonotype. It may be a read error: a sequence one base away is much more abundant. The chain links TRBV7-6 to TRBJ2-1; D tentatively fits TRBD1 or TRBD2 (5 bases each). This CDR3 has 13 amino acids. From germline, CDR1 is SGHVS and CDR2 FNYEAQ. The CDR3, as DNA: TGTGCCAACAGCTTGGGACGGCTAAATGAGCAGTTCTTC. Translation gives CANSLGRLNEQFF.

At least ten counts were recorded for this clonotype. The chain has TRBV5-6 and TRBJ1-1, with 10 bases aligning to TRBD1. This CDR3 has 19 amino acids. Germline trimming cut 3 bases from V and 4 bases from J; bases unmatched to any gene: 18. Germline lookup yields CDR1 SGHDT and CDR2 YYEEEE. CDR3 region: CASSSNWDRGPFGGTEAFF. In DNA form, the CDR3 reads TGTGCCAGCAGCTCAAATTGGGACAGGGGCCCGTTTGGTGGCACTGAAGCTTTCTTT.

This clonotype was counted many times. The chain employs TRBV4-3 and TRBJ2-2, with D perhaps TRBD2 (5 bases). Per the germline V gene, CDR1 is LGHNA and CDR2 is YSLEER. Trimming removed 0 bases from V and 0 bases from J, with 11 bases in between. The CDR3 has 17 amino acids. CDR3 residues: CASSQDLGRANTGELFF. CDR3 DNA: TGCGCCAGCAGCCAAGATCTAGGGAGAGCGAACACCGGGGAGCTGTTTTTT.

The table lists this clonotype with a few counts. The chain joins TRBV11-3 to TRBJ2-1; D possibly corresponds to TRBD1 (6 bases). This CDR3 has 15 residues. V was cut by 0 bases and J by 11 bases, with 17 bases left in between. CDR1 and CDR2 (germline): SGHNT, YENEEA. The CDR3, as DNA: TGTGCCAGCAGCTTAGAAGGACAGCGAAGGAGCCAGCAGTTCTTC. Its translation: CASSLEGQRRSQQFF. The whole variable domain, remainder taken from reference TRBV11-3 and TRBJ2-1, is EAGVVQSPRYKIIEKKQPVAFWCNPISGHNTLYWYLQNLGQGPELLIRYENEEAVDDSQLPKDRFSAERLKGVDSTLKIQPAELGDSAVYLCASSLEGQRRSQQFFGPGTRLTVL.

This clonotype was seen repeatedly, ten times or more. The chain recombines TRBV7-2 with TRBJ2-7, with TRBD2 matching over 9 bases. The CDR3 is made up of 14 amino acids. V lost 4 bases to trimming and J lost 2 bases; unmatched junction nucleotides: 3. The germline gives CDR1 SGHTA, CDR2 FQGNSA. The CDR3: CASSYLAGPYEQYF. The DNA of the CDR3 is TGTGCCAGCAGCTATCTAGCGGGACCCTACGAGCAGTACTTC.

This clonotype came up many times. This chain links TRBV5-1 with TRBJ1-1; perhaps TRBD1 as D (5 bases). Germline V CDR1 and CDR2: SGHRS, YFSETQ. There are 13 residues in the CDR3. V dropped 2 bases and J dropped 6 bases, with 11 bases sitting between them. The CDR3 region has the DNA TGCGCCAGCAGCTTACGGGGACTCGCTGAAGCTTTCTTT. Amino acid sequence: CASSLRGLAEAFF.

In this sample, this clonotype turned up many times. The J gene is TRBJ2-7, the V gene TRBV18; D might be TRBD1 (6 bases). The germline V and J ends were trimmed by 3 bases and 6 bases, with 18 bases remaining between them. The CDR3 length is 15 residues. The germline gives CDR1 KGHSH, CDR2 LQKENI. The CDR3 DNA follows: TGTGCCAGCTCACCGGTCCCCGGGACATCCCTCGAGCAGTACTTC. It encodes CASSPVPGTSLEQYF.

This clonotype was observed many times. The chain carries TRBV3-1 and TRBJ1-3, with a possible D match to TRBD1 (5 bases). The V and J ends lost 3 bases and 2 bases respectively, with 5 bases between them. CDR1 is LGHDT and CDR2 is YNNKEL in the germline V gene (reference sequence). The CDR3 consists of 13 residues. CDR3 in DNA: TGTGCCAGCAGCCAGGGGGCTGGAAACACCATATATTTT. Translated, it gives CASSQGAGNTIYF.